This T cell receptor beta chain was identified during a study of blood T cell repertoires in COVID-19. Study-wide context: Samples representing acute and convalescent COVID-19 were sourced from the United States, Italy and Spain. PBMCs, B-cell-depleted T cells, or T cells provided the cDNA or gDNA that made up the material.

Germline assignment: CDR1 MNHEY and CDR2 SVGAGI. The CDR3 runs to 15 residues. Trimming at V came to 2 bases and at J to 2 bases, leaving 4 bases not matched to a gene. In the study's own analysis: Reference gene primer amplification gave estimated nucleated cell counts. The data were produced by immunoSEQ multiplex PCR, yet TCRdb's version contains in-frame clones alone and is incomplete. V and J calls and clone size come straight from that table; D and trimming were deduced from the DNA. The sample records tens of thousands of clones, over 75% being singletons. The rearrangement links TRBV6-5 to TRBJ2-5; 8 bases match TRBD2. The material sequenced was peripheral blood. This receptor was identified in a human donor with active COVID-19. The donor label of this sample is uncertain. CDR3 sequence (DNA): TGTGCCAGCAGTTACGGACTAGCACGTCAAGAGACCCAGTACTTC. It is translated as CASSYGLARQETQYF.